One T cell receptor beta chain is described in this entry. The antigen is undetermined. These data belong to a study of siplizumab effects on memory and regulatory T cells. Findings of the study overall: Fewer alloreactive sequences mapped to unstimulated CD4+ memory cells under siplizumab.

Germline V gene lookup returns CDR1 LGHNA and CDR2 YNFKEQ. With 2 bases clipped from V and 3 bases from J, the junction kept 5 bases outside the gene matches. The CDR3 totals 16 residues. The table came from immunoSEQ multiplex PCR; TCRdb's copy has only in-frame clones and leaves some out. Among just over 60,000 clones listed, 70% to 85% were seen once. For a few donor pairs, CD4+ naive/memory and CD8+ naive/effector-memory/TEMRA unstimulated subsets were also sequenced. V gene TRBV4-2 combines with J gene TRBJ2-3; 10 nucleotides line up with TRBD1. Input material: memory CD4+ T cells sorted from blood. The TCR originated in a human donor in good health. CDR3 loop: CASSQPRDRGTDTQYF. CDR3 bases: TGTGCCAGCAGCCAACCCCGGGACAGGGGTACAGATACGCAGTATTTT.